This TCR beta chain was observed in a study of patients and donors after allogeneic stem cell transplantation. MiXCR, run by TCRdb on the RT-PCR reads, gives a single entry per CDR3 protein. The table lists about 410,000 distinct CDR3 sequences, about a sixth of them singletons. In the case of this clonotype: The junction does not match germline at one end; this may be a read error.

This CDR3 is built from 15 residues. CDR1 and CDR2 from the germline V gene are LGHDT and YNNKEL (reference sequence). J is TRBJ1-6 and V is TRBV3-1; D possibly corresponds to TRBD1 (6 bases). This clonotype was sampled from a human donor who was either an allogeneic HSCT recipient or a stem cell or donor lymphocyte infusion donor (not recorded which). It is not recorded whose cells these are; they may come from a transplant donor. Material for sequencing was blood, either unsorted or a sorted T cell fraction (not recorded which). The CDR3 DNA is TGTGCCAGCAGACAAGGGGGGGGTTATAATTCACCCCTCCACTTT. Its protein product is CASRQGGGYNSPLHF.